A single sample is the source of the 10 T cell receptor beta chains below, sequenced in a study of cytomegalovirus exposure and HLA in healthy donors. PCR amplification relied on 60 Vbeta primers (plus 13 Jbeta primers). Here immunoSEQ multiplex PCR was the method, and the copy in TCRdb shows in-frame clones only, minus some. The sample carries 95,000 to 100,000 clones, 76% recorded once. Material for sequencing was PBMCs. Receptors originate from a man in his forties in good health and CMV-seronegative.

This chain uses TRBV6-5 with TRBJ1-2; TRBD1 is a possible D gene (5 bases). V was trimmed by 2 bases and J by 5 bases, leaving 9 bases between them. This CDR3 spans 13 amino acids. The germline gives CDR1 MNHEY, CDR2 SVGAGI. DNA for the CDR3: TGTGCCAGCAGTTACGGGGGGGATTATGGCTACACCTTC. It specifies CASSYGGDYGYTF.

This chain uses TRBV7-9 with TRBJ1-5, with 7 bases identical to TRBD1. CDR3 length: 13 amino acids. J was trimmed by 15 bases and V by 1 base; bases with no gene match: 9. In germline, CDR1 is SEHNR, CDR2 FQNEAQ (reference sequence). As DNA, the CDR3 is TGTGCCAGCAGCTTAGAAGGGGGCGCGAGGTGGCATTTT. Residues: CASSLEGGARWHF.

The CDR3 nucleotides read TGTGCCAGCAGCTCCCAGGGTACCACCGGGGAGCTGTTTTTT. It translates to CASSSQGTTGELFF. The chain uses TRBV7-3 and TRBJ2-2; tentative D call: TRBD1 (5 bases). CDR1 is SGHTA, CDR2 FQGTGA, per germline. V was pared by 4 bases and J by 4 bases, with 10 bases between. CDR3 length: 14 amino acids.

As DNA, the CDR3 is TGTGCCAGTAGTATTCAGGGGGAAAGCAATCAGCCCCAGCATTTT. Amino acid sequence: CASSIQGESNQPQHF. The rearrangement joins TRBV19 to TRBJ1-5; 7 positions agree with TRBD1. Germline loops: CDR1 LNHDA, CDR2 SQIVND (reference sequence). The CDR3 has 15 residues. After removal of 3 bases from V and 1 base from J, the junction contained 3 bases not matched to a gene.

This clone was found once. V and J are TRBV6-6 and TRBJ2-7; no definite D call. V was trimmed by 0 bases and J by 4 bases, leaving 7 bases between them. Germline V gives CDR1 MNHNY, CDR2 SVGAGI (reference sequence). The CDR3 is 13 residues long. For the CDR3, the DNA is TGTGCCAGCAGTTACTCGGAGTGGTACGAGCAGTACGTC. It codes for CASSYSEWYEQYV.

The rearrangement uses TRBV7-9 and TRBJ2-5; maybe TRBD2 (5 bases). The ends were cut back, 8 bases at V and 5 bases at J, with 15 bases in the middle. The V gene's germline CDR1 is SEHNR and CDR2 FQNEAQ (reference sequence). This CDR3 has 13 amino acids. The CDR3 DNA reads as TGTGCCAGCGAGGATCTTACGGGGGAGACCCAGTACTTC. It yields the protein CASEDLTGETQYF.

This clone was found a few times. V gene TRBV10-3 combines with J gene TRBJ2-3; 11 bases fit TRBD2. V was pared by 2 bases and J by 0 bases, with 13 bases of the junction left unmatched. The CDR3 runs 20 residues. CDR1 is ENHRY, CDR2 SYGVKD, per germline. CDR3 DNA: TGTGCCATCAGTGAGCCACTAGGAATGACTAGCGGGGAGAGCACAGATACGCAGTATTTT. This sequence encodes CAISEPLGMTSGESTDTQYF.

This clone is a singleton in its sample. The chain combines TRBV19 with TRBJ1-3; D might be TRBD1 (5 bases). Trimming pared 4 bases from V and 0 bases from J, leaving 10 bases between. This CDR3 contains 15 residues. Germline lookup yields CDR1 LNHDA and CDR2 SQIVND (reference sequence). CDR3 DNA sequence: TGTGCCAGTAGTACCTTGGACAACTCTGGAAACACCATATATTTT. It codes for CASSTLDNSGNTIYF. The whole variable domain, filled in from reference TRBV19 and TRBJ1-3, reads DGGITQSPKYLFRKEGQNVTLSCEQNLNHDAMYWYRQDPGQGLRLIYYSQIVNDFQKGDIAEGYSVSREKKESFPLTVTSAQKNPTAFYLCASSTLDNSGNTIYFGEGSWLTVV.

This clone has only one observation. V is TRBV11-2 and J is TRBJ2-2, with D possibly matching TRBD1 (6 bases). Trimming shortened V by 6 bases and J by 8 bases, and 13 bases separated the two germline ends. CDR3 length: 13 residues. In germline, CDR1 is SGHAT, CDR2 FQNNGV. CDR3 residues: CASSRDRRGELFF. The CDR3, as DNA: TGTGCCAGCAGTCGAGACAGGCGTGGGGAGCTGTTTTTT. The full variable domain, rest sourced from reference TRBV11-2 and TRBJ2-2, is EAGVAQSPRYKIIEKRQSVAFWCNPISGHATLYWYQQILGQGPKLLIQFQNNGVVDDSQLPKDRFSAERLKGVDSTLKIQPAKLEDSAVYLCASSRDRRGELFFGEGSRLTVL.

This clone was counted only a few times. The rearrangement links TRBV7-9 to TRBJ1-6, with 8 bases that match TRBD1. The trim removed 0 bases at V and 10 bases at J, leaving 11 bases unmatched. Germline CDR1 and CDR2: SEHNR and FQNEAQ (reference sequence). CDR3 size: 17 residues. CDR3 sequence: CASSLAGTGGFQSPLHF. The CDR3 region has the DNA TGTGCCAGCAGCTTAGCAGGGACAGGCGGTTTTCAGTCACCCCTCCACTTT.